The 23 T cell receptor beta chains below were found in one sample sequenced in a study of cytomegalovirus exposure and HLA in healthy donors. PCR was performed using 60 Vbeta and 13 Jbeta primers. TCRdb's table, derived via immunoSEQ multiplex PCR, lists solely in-frame clones and lacks some. This table has under 200,000 clones, 60% to 80% appearing once. Input material: PBMCs. These receptors originate from a man between 60 and 75 years old in good health and CMV-seronegative.

This rearrangement joins TRBV5-1 to TRBJ2-7; TRBD1 aligns across 7 bases. This CDR3 is built from 15 residues. Germline trimming cut 0 bases from V and 1 base from J; bases unmatched to any gene: 4. CDR1 SGHRS and CDR2 YFSETQ come from the germline V gene. This chain's CDR3 is CASSLALGQSYEQYF. The CDR3 nucleotides read TGCGCCAGCAGCTTGGCTCTGGGACAGTCCTACGAGCAGTACTTC.

CDR3 bases: TGTGCCAGTAGTATGCGGGGGGCGGCCTTGGGAACTGAAGCTTTCTTT. Encoded protein: CASSMRGAALGTEAFF. This chain links TRBV19 with TRBJ1-1, with a weak D call TRBD1 (6 bases). The CDR3 runs to 16 residues. Per germline, CDR1 LNHDA and CDR2 SQIVND (reference sequence). V lost 3 bases to trimming and J lost 5 bases, with 19 bases between them.

This clone was detected only a few times. The CDR3 sequence: CAWSVLGTGVETQYF. CDR3 sequence (DNA): TGTGCCTGGAGTGTACTGGGGACAGGGGTGGAGACCCAGTACTTC. The chain employs TRBV30 and TRBJ2-5; TRBD1 agrees at 10 bases. CDR1 is GTSNPN and CDR2 is SVGIG in the germline V gene (reference sequence). The trim removed 0 bases at V and 5 bases at J, leaving 6 bases unmatched. The CDR3 totals 15 residues.

This chain uses TRBV27 with TRBJ2-1; the D gene is possibly TRBD1 (5 bases). Germline assignment: CDR1 MNHEY and CDR2 SMNVEV (reference sequence). The CDR3 contains 15 residues. V gave up 6 bases and J gave up 4 bases, with 16 bases separating them. DNA for the CDR3: TGTGCCAGCAGCACCGCCCAGGGTGGTTACAATGAGCAGTTCTTC. This gives the protein CASSTAQGGYNEQFF.

In DNA, the CDR3 is TGTGCCAGCAGTGGGTGGTTGGGGGCCGGAGGCACCGGGGAGCTGTTTTTT. Protein product: CASSGWLGAGGTGELFF. The chain recombines TRBV6-1 with TRBJ2-2; D is possibly TRBD1 (6 bases). V lost 4 bases and J 4 bases, leaving 19 bases between the germline ends. Germline CDR1 MNHNS, CDR2 SASEGT. This CDR3 contains 17 residues.

V usage is TRBV19 and J usage is TRBJ1-4; the D gene is possibly TRBD1 (5 bases). V lost 3 bases and J 6 bases, leaving 11 bases between the germline ends. There are 14 residues in the CDR3. Germline V CDR1 and CDR2: LNHDA, SQIVND (reference sequence). The CDR3 DNA follows: TGTGCCAGTAGTATTCTAGGGGCTGATGAAAAACTGTTTTTT. Translated: CASSILGADEKLFF.

Turning to this clone: This sample includes further DNA sequences coding for the same CDR3. This chain connects TRBV7-9 to TRBJ2-1, with D possibly TRBD1 on 6 matching bases. V lost 5 bases and J 7 bases, leaving 6 bases between the germline ends. Germline V lookup: CDR1 SEHNR, CDR2 FQNEAQ (reference sequence). The CDR3 has 11 amino acids. This CDR3 is CASSRGNEQFF. DNA of the CDR3: TGTGCCAGCAGCAGGGGGAATGAGCAGTTCTTC.

The CDR3 sequence is CASSERGQVNQPQHF. The CDR3 DNA sequence: TGTGCCAGCAGCGAGCGGGGGCAGGTCAATCAGCCCCAGCATTTT. The V and J genes are TRBV9 and TRBJ1-5, with a possible D match to TRBD1 (6 bases). Looked up from germline, CDR1 is SGDLS and CDR2 is YYNGEE. V was pared by 3 bases and J by 3 bases, with 13 bases between. This CDR3 region has 15 residues.

The sample holds a few counts of this clone. V and J are TRBV5-1 and TRBJ2-3, with 11 bases aligning to TRBD1. With V trimmed by 6 bases and J by 1 base, 7 bases remained unmatched. The germline V gene has CDR1 SGHRS and CDR2 YFSETQ. The CDR3 length is 16 residues. The CDR3 DNA follows: TGCGCCAGCACCGCCGGGACAGGGGGTCGCACAGATACGCAGTATTTT. Its protein is CASTAGTGGRTDTQYF.

V gene TRBV5-4 combines with J gene TRBJ2-3; TRBD1 agrees at 8 bases. After removal of 7 bases from V and 5 bases from J, the junction contained 12 bases not matched to a gene. The CDR3 sequence is 15 residues long. The germline V gene encodes CDR1 SGHNT and CDR2 YYREEE (reference sequence). The CDR3 DNA sequence: TGTGCCAGCGCCTCGACAGGGGCCCTCGGAGATACGCAGTATTTT. Its protein is CASASTGALGDTQYF. Full variable domain (rest looked up from reference TRBV5-4 and TRBJ2-3): ETGVTQSPTHLIKTRGQQVTLRCSSQSGHNTVSWYQQALGQGPQFIFQYYREEENGRGNFPPRFSGLQFPNYSSELNVNALELDDSALYLCASASTGALGDTQYFGPGTRLTVL.

This clone has only one observation. The V and J genes are TRBV19 and TRBJ1-1, with D possibly being TRBD1 (6 bases). Trimming removed 7 bases at V and 0 bases at J, with 18 bases between. Germline CDR1 is LNHDA and CDR2 is SQIVND (reference sequence). The CDR3 covers 16 residues. The CDR3 DNA reads TGTGCCAGTATCGAGACAGGTCTCAATATGAACACTGAAGCTTTCTTT. The encoded protein is CASIETGLNMNTEAFF. Full variable domain (missing parts from reference TRBV19 and TRBJ1-1): DGGITQSPKYLFRKEGQNVTLSCEQNLNHDAMYWYRQDPGQGLRLIYYSQIVNDFQKGDIAEGYSVSREKKESFPLTVTSAQKNPTAFYLCASIETGLNMNTEAFFGQGTRLTVV.

The chain recombines TRBV5-1 with TRBJ1-1; 8 positions agree with TRBD1. Germline CDR1 and CDR2: SGHRS and YFSETQ. This CDR3 is built from 15 residues. V lost 4 bases and J lost 4; bases outside the gene matches: 9. The CDR3 region has the DNA TGCGCCAGCAGCCCGACAGGGGCTGCGAGCACTGAAGCTTTCTTT. Its translation is CASSPTGAASTEAFF.

The rearrangement uses TRBV7-2 and TRBJ2-3; 11 bases agree with TRBD2. Trimming cost V 5 bases and J 0 bases; bases outside gene matches: 7. Per germline, CDR1 SGHTA and CDR2 FQGNSA. This CDR3 spans 17 amino acids. The CDR3 sequence: CASSKLAGGRSTDTQYF. The CDR3, as DNA: TGTGCCAGCAGCAAGCTAGCGGGAGGCCGAAGCACAGATACGCAGTATTTT.

V gene TRBV7-9 combines with J gene TRBJ2-7, with 11 bases matching TRBD1. Germline V gives CDR1 SEHNR, CDR2 FQNEAQ (reference sequence). The V gene end was trimmed by 5 bases and the J gene end by 2 bases; junction bases not matched to a gene: 2. CDR3 length equals 14 residues. The CDR3, as DNA: TGTGCCAGCAGCCCGGGACAGGGGGCCTACGAGCAGTACTTC. Protein product: CASSPGQGAYEQYF.

This chain connects TRBV10-2 to TRBJ1-1, with D uncertain. Trimming pared 2 bases from V and 1 base from J, leaving 5 bases between. CDR1 and CDR2 (germline): WSHSY, SAAADI. The CDR3 sequence is 13 residues long. DNA for the CDR3: TGCGCCAGCAGTGAGAACACGAACACTGAAGCTTTCTTT. The encoded protein is CASSENTNTEAFF.

The V gene is TRBV9, the J gene TRBJ2-3; a possible D gene is TRBD2 (6 bases). Germline values: CDR1 SGDLS, CDR2 YYNGEE. Trimming took 0 bases from V and 2 from J, leaving 10 bases between them. The CDR3 covers 15 residues. The CDR3 DNA follows: TGTGCCAGCAGCGTAGCCGGGGGTAACACAGATACGCAGTATTTT. Translating it yields CASSVAGGNTDTQYF. Complete variable domain (other parts from reference TRBV9 and TRBJ2-3): DSGVTQTPKHLITATGQRVTLRCSPRSGDLSVYWYQQSLDQGLQFLIQYYNGEERAKGNILERFSAQQFPDLHSELNLSSLELGDSALYFCASSVAGGNTDTQYFGPGTRLTVL.

The J gene is TRBJ2-7, the V gene TRBV11-3; 7 bases match TRBD1. CDR3 length equals 14 residues. Unmatched junction bases numbered 2, after V lost 1 base and J lost 2 bases. In germline, CDR1 is SGHNT, CDR2 YENEEA. The CDR3 region is CASSLGTGPYEQYF. The CDR3, as DNA: TGTGCCAGCAGCTTAGGGACAGGACCCTACGAGCAGTACTTC. Drawing the rest from reference TRBV11-3 and TRBJ2-7, the complete variable domain is EAGVVQSPRYKIIEKKQPVAFWCNPISGHNTLYWYLQNLGQGPELLIRYENEEAVDDSQLPKDRFSAERLKGVDSTLKIQPAELGDSAVYLCASSLGTGPYEQYFGPGTRLTVT.

Only a few counts were recorded for this clone. V and J are TRBV4-1 and TRBJ2-5; 7 nucleotides match TRBD1. This CDR3 contains 17 residues. The germline gives CDR1 MGHRA, CDR2 YSYEKL. The trim removed 0 bases at V and 3 bases at J, leaving 10 bases unmatched. CDR3 region: CASSQDQVRGNKETQYF. The CDR3 DNA reads as TGCGCCAGCAGCCAAGATCAGGTCAGGGGGAATAAAGAGACCCAGTACTTC.

The chain uses TRBV27 and TRBJ1-2; 7 bases align to TRBD1. The CDR3 sequence is 13 residues long. V was pared by 5 bases and J by 4 bases, with 4 bases of the junction left unmatched. Looked up from germline, CDR1 is MNHEY and CDR2 is SMNVEV (reference sequence). CDR3 protein: CASSVQGSYGYTF. CDR3 coding DNA: TGTGCCAGCAGTGTACAGGGGTCCTATGGCTACACCTTC.

This chain uses TRBV29-1 with TRBJ2-7; 7 bases match TRBD2. The germline CDR1 and CDR2 sequences are SQVTM and ANQGSEA. Losses at the gene ends were 6 bases for V and 0 bases for J; bases not matched to a gene: 14. This CDR3 is 16 amino acids long. CDR3 nucleotides: TGCAGCGTCGACCACCAGGGCGGGGGAAGCTCCTACGAGCAGTACTTC. It specifies CSVDHQGGGSSYEQYF.

The chain recombines TRBV7-9 with TRBJ2-7, with 7 nucleotides matching TRBD2. V was pared by 6 bases and J by 6 bases, with 8 bases of the junction left unmatched. Germline V lookup: CDR1 SEHNR, CDR2 FQNEAQ (reference sequence). This CDR3 comprises 13 residues. CDR3 in amino acids: CASREVGGVEQYF. The CDR3 nucleotides are TGTGCCAGCAGAGAGGTGGGAGGGGTCGAGCAGTACTTC.

The rearrangement uses TRBV7-6 and TRBJ2-1, with 12 bases that match TRBD2. Per germline, CDR1 SGHVS and CDR2 FNYEAQ. This CDR3 region has 16 residues. Trimming removed 1 base from V and 9 bases from J; junction bases left unmatched: 7. CDR3 nucleotide sequence: TGTGCCAGCAGCTTAGGACTAGCGGGAGCCCCTGCTGAGCAGTTCTTC. This gives the protein CASSLGLAGAPAEQFF.

This clone was recorded a few times. This sequence joins TRBV13 and TRBJ2-7; 7 bases align to TRBD1. Germline V lookup: CDR1 PRHDT, CDR2 FYEKMQ (reference sequence). The CDR3 has 18 amino acids. The J segment lost 2 bases and the V segment lost 1 base, leaving 14 bases of the junction unmatched. The CDR3: CASSLEPWPGTATYEQYF. The DNA for the CDR3 is TGTGCCAGCAGCTTAGAACCCTGGCCCGGGACAGCGACCTACGAGCAGTACTTC.